The present T cell receptor beta chain was sequenced within a study of beta chain features in type 1 diabetes. About the research overall: Investigators examined approximately 100,000,000 sorted cells across all samples.

Points from the study as a whole: Shortening that was moderate but significant affected the TCRB CDR3s of Type 1 diabetes patients in all four CD4+ subsets. Reduced insertions and increased deletions marked VDJ junctions in type 1 diabetes patients. Naive, central memory and Treg TCRB repertoires seemed to resemble each other more closely in patients than they did in healthy donors.

Expressed TCRB transcripts were sequenced, since all the RNA that had been isolated was reverse transcribed. Only in-frame clones appear in the TCRdb table, and some are missing; sequencing was by immunoSEQ multiplex PCR. The sample yields 300,000 to 350,000 clones, 6.5% to 10% seen once. CDR3 length: 16 residues. CDR1 is SGHRS and CDR2 is YFSETQ in the germline V gene. With 2 bases removed from V and 5 bases from J, the gap between germline ends came to 16 bases. This clone occurred a few times. Its antigen remains unidentified. The clonotype comes from a woman aged 18-35 years in good health. Input material: central memory CD4+ T cells from blood. This chain links TRBV5-1 with TRBJ2-2; the D gene is possibly TRBD1 (6 bases). As DNA, the CDR3 is TGCGCCAGCAGCTTACCATCGCAGGGGAAAACCGGGGAGCTGTTTTTT. Translation: CASSLPSQGKTGELFF.